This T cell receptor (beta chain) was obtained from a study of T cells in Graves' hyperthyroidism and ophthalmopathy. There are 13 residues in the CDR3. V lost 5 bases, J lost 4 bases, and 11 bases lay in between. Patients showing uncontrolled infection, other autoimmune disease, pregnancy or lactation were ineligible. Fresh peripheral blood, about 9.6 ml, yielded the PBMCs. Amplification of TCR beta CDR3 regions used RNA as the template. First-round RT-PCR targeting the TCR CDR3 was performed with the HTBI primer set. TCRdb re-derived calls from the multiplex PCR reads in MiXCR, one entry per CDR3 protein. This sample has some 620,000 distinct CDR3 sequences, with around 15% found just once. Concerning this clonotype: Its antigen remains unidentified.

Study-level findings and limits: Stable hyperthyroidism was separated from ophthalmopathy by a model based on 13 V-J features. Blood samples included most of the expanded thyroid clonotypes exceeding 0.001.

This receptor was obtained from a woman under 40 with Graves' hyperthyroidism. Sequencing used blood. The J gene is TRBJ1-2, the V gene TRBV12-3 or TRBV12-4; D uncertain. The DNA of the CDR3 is TGTGCCAGCAGTCCCGGGGAAGGCTATGGCTACACCTTC. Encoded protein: CASSPGEGYGYTF.